The sequence of this T cell receptor beta chain was determined in a study of T-cell reconstitution after alpha-beta-depleted transplantation in children. The authors prepared the TCRbeta library with unique molecular identifiers. Using its own MiXCR run on the PCR reads, TCRdb lists one record per CDR3 protein. The sample has about 610,000 distinct CDR3 sequences; about 10% are singletons. The CDR3 loop spans 15 amino acids. Germline loops: CDR1 DFQATT, CDR2 SNEGSKA (reference sequence). V gave up 0 bases and J gave up 6 bases; unmatched junction bases: 7. The receptor's source is a human donor who donated a stem cell graft to a child with acute myeloid leukemia. The specimen comprised PBMCs from the stem cell graft donor, sampled from the stem cell graft. The genes are TRBV20-1 and TRBJ2-3, with 9 nucleotides matching TRBD2. The CDR3 DNA follows: TGCAGTGCTAGAGATCTGCGGGAGGGTGCGGATACGCAGTATTTT. Residues: CSARDLREGADTQYF.